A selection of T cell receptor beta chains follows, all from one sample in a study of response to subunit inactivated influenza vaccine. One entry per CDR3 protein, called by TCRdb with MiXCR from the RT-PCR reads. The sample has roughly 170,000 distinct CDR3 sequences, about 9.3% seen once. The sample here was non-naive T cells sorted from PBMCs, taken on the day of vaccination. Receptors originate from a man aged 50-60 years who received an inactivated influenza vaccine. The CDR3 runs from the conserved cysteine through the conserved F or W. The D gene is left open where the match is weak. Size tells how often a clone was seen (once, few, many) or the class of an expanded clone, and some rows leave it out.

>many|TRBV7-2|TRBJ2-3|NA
TGTGCCAGCAGCCCCCCCTTTTCCGCCCCCCTTCATACGCAGTATTTT
CASSPPFSAPLHTQYF
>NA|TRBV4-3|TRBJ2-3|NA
TGCGCCAGCAGCCGTGTCGGGGGCCCTATAGGCACAGATACGCAGTATTTT
CASSRVGGPIGTDTQYF
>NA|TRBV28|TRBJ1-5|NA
TGTGCCAGCAGCCCGGGTGGCACCCTCAATCAGCCCCAGCATTTT
CASSPGGTLNQPQHF
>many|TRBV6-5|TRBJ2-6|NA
TGTGCCAGCAGTTATGAGATGGCTGGGGCCAACGTCCTGACTTTC
CASSYEMAGANVLTF
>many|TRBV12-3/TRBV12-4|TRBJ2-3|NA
TGTGCCAGCAGTTTAGACAGCACTAGCACAGATACGCAGTATTTT
CASSLDSTSTDTQYF
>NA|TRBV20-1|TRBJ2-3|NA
TGCAGTGCTAGACAGCTGAGTACTAGCACAGATACGCAGTATTTT
CSARQLSTSTDTQYF
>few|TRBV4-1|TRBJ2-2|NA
TGCGCCAGCAGCCAAGTTCTACAGCCCACCGGGGAGCTGTTTTTT
CASSQVLQPTGELFF
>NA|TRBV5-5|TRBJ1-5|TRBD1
TGTGCCAGCAGCTTGGGGACAGGGATGGGTCAGCCCCAGCATTTT
CASSLGTGMGQPQHF
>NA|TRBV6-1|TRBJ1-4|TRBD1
TGTGCCAGCAGATCCGACAGGGGGCGGGCGGAAAAACTGTTTTTT
CASRSDRGRAEKLFF
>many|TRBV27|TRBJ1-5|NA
TGTGCCAGCAGTAGTGGACAGAACAATCAGCCCCAGCATTTT
CASSSGQNNQPQHF
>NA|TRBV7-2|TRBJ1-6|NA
TGTGCCAGCAGCTTAGACAGGGCAGGGAATTCACCCCTCCACTTT
CASSLDRAGNSPLHF
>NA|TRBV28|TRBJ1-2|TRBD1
TGTGCCAGCAGCCGGACAGGGGGAAGTAACTATGGCTACACCTTC
CASSRTGGSNYGYTF
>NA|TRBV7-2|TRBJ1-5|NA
TGTGCCAGCAGCTTAGATAGGGGTAGTAAGCCCCAGCATTTT
CASSLDRGSKPQHF
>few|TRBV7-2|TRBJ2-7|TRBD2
TGTGCCAGCAGCTGGGCCGGACTAGACTACGAGCAGTACTTC
CASSWAGLDYEQYF
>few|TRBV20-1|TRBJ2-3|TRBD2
TGCAGTGCTGGGACTAGCGGGATGGGCACAGATACGCAGTATTTT
CSAGTSGMGTDTQYF
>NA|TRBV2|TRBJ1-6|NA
TGTGCCAGCAGTGGGCGGGAGGGGAATTCACCCCTCCACTTT
CASSGREGNSPLHF
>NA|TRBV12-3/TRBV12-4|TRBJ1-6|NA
TGTGCCAGCAGTAGCAGACCTAATTCACCCCTCCACTTT
CASSSRPNSPLHF
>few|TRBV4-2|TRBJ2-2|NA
TGTGCCAGCAGCCAAGAGCTTGGAGTGAACACCGGGGAGCTGTTTTTT
CASSQELGVNTGELFF
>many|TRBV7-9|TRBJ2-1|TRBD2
TGTGCCAGCAGCTTACTAGCGGGGACCAATGAGCAGTTCTTC
CASSLLAGTNEQFF
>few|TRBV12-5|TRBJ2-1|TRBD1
TGTGCTAGTGGCGTTGGACAGGGGTGGACGCCGTACAATGAGCAGTTCTTC
CASGVGQGWTPYNEQFF
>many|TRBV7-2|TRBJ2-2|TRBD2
TGTGCCAGCAGCTTATCGAGACTAGCGAAAACCGGGGAGCTGTTTTTT
CASSLSRLAKTGELFF
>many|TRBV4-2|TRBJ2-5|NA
TGTGCCAGCAGCCAAGGAGGCAGCGGGCTCTACCAAGAGACCCAGTACTTC
CASSQGGSGLYQETQYF
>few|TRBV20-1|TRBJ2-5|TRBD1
TGCAGTGCTAGACAACAGGGGGCCCCCTCCCAGTACTTC
CSARQQGAPSQYF
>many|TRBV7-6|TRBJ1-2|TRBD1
TGTGCCAGCAGCTTATCCGTAACAGGGGAATATGGCTACACCTTC
CASSLSVTGEYGYTF
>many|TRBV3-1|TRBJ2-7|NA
TGTGCCAGCAGCCAAGGCCAGGGTGGTAACTCCGAGCAGTACTTC
CASSQGQGGNSEQYF
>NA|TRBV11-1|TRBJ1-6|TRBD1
TGTGCCAGCAACCAAGGGACAGGGGGCGGGAGCTCCTATAATTCACCCCTCCACTTT
CASNQGTGGGSSYNSPLHF
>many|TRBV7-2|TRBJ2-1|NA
TGTGCCAGCAGCTTAAATGAGGCCGGGTACAATGAGCAGTTCTTC
CASSLNEAGYNEQFF
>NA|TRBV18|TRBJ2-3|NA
TGTGCCAGCTCAGGGGCTACCAAATATCCCACAGATACGCAGTATTTT
CASSGATKYPTDTQYF
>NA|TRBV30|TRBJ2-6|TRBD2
TGTGCCTGGAGTCCAGGGACTAGCGGGGGGCCGATTTTC
CAWSPGTSGGPIF
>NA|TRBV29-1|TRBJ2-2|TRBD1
TGCAGCGCCCACAGGGGGAACACCGGGGAGCTGTTTTTT
CSAHRGNTGELFF
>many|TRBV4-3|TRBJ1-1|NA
TGCGCCAGCAGCCAAGAGATAGGGGGGGAGAACACTGAAGCTTTCTTT
CASSQEIGGENTEAFF
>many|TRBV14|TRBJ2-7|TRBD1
TGTGCCAGCAGCCAAGGGGGGACAGTGGCCTACGAGCAGTACTTC
CASSQGGTVAYEQYF
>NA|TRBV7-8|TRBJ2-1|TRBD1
TGTGCCAGCAGTCGAGGGACAGGCACTTACAATGAGCAGTTCTTC
CASSRGTGTYNEQFF
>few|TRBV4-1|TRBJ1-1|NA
TGCGCCAGCAGCCAAGACAAGACAGGGAACACTGAAGCTTTCTTT
CASSQDKTGNTEAFF
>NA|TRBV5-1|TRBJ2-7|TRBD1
TGCGCCAGCAGGATCCAATTCGGGACAGGGGGATGGGAGCAGTACTTC
CASRIQFGTGGWEQYF
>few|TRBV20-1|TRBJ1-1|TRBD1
TGCAGTGCTAGAGATGACAGGGGTAGGGAAGCTTTCTTT
CSARDDRGREAFF
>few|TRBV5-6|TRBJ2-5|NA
TGTGCCAGCAGCGTACCGGGACCTGGACCCGGTGGCCAGTACTTC
CASSVPGPGPGGQYF
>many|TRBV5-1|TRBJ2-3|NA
TGCGCCAGCAGCTTGGATCAGTCCTCAGATACGCAGTATTTT
CASSLDQSSDTQYF
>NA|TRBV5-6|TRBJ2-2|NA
TGTGCCAGCAGCCTTCCCACGGGAAACACCGGGGAGCTGTTTTTT
CASSLPTGNTGELFF
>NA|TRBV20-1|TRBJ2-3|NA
TGCAGTGCTAGAGGACAGTTAAACACAGATACGCAGTATTTT
CSARGQLNTDTQYF
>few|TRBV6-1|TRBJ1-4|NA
TGTGCCAGCAGTGAATATGAGGGTTCGGGCGAAAAACTGTTTTTT
CASSEYEGSGEKLFF
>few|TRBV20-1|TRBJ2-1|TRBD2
TGCAGCCCCGGCTGGGGACTAGCGGGGCAGTTCTTC
CSPGWGLAGQFF